A selection of T cell receptor beta chains follows, all from one sample in a study of prognosis after radiotherapy for stage I lung cancer. In TCRdb, the multiplex PCR reads were re-called with MiXCR into one record per CDR3 protein. The sample lists 13,000 or so distinct CDR3 sequences, roughly 49% occurring once. The sequencing used PBMCs, collected before or after stereotactic body radiation therapy (not recorded which). Every receptor here comes from a donor aged 50 or older with non-small cell lung cancer. CDR3s leave out the opening cysteine and the closing phenylalanine or tryptophan. The D gene is left open where the match is weak.

D	V	J	CDR3
TRBD1	TRBV4-2	TRBJ2-7	ASSQGAGTGFLEQY
TRBD2	TRBV2	TRBJ2-2	ASSGSGTNTGELF
.	TRBV20-1	TRBJ1-1	SARDPLVTEAF
.	TRBV27	TRBJ2-7	ASGRFPLSGEQY
.	TRBV12-3/TRBV12-4	TRBJ1-5	ASSLHGGVANQPQH
TRBD1	TRBV7-6	TRBJ1-5	ASSLTRGSNQPQH
.	TRBV28	TRBJ1-5	ASRVVLPSNQPQH
.	TRBV5-1	TRBJ2-5	ASSSGGREETQY
.	TRBV4-1	TRBJ2-5	ASSRDWDGETQY
.	TRBV28	TRBJ1-2	ASSLWRLGRLGDYGYT
.	TRBV12-3/TRBV12-4	TRBJ1-1	ASSPRHTEAF
.	TRBV12-3/TRBV12-4	TRBJ1-6	ASSYRPRFSPGSRSYNSPLH
.	TRBV2	TRBJ2-7	ASKETGSLSYEQY
.	TRBV12-3/TRBV12-4	TRBJ1-5	ASSLGGINQPQH
.	TRBV10-3	TRBJ1-5	AISGEQGVNQPQH
.	TRBV28	TRBJ2-7	ASRQPNSYEQY
.	TRBV5-1	TRBJ2-3	ASSLVGDSTDTQY
.	TRBV19	TRBJ1-5	ASSIASGGNQPQH
.	TRBV9	TRBJ2-2	ASRGTAGLVTGELL
.	TRBV6-1	TRBJ1-5	ASSPRGPGVQPQH
TRBD1	TRBV5-1	TRBJ1-2	ASSYGQGAGYT
TRBD1	TRBV6-2/TRBV6-3	TRBJ2-3	ASIPGQVYTDTQY
.	TRBV29-1	TRBJ1-2	SAVGQSLNYGYT
TRBD2	TRBV6-2/TRBV6-3	TRBJ2-7	ASRGSRGGPPPGEEQY
.	TRBV6-9	TRBJ2-7	ASSYRAGNYEQY
TRBD2	TRBV29-1	TRBJ2-3	SVENPHSGTISTDTQY
TRBD2	TRBV27	TRBJ2-3	ASSPTPGGTWWVVGTQY
.	TRBV12-3/TRBV12-4	TRBJ1-2	ASSSGVGYT
.	TRBV27	TRBJ2-2	ASSLNSFTGELF
TRBD1	TRBV5-6	TRBJ1-5	ASSLGTGTELYQPQH
.	TRBV2	TRBJ2-5	ASSEVGVEETQY
.	TRBV7-2	TRBJ2-7	ASSNKAGSYEQY
TRBD1	TRBV6-2/TRBV6-3	TRBJ2-6	ASGGTGGSSGANVLT